This passage covers 24 T cell receptor beta chains from one sample sequenced in a study of OX40 agonist ivuxolimab in advanced cancers. Produced via immunoSEQ multiplex PCR; TCRdb's table is partial and in-frame only. The table has about 77,000 clones, around 83% seen once; the top ten hold roughly 0.76%. This specimen consisted of CD4+ or CD8+ T cells sorted from blood, obtained in a trial of the OX40 agonist ivuxolimab. The receptors stem from an adult with an advanced solid tumor such as melanoma, head and neck, liver or kidney cancer.

The chain couples TRBV7-2 to TRBJ2-5; D is possibly TRBD2 (5 bases). Deletions cut 5 bases from V and 5 bases from J, with 15 bases between. The CDR3 loop spans 14 amino acids. Germline CDR1 reads SGHTA; CDR2 reads FQGNSA. The DNA for the CDR3 is TGTGCCAGCAGCCCACAGCGATCGGGGGAGACCCAGTACTTC. The encoded protein is CASSPQRSGETQYF.

J is TRBJ2-1 and V is TRBV27, with D possibly matching TRBD1 (7 bases). The V end was cut by 8 bases, the J end by 8 bases, with 22 bases between. The CDR3 spans 15 residues. Germline assignment: CDR1 MNHEY and CDR2 SMNVEV (reference sequence). CDR3 nucleotide sequence: TGTGCCAGCCGACTCCAGGGGGACTTTCAGTATGAGCAGTTCTTC. Its protein is CASRLQGDFQYEQFF.

The chain is built from TRBV15 and TRBJ1-2; D gene ambiguous. V lost 0 bases to trimming and J lost 4 bases, with 12 bases between them. CDR3 length equals 15 residues. In germline, CDR1 is LNHNV, CDR2 YYDKDF (reference sequence). For the CDR3, the DNA is TGTGCCACCAGCAGAGATACAGACCCTACCTATGGCTACACCTTC. It codes for CATSRDTDPTYGYTF.

This rearrangement joins TRBV11-2 to TRBJ1-2, with 7 bases that match TRBD1. CDR1 and CDR2 (germline): SGHAT, FQNNGV. The CDR3 has 15 amino acids. The V and J ends lost 0 bases and 5 bases, in that order; junction bases with no gene match: 6. Here the CDR3 reads CASSLDHGTVYGYTF. The CDR3 nucleotides read TGTGCCAGCAGCTTAGATCACGGGACAGTTTATGGCTACACCTTC.

The DNA of the CDR3 is TGTGCCAGCAGTGTGGGACAGGGCTACGAGCAGTACTTC. It translates to CASSVGQGYEQYF. The rearrangement joins TRBV25-1 to TRBJ2-7, with TRBD1 matching 9 bases. The junction had 1 base not matched to a gene; V was cut back by 4 bases and J by 3 bases. CDR3 size: 13 residues. CDR1 and CDR2 (germline): MGHDK, SYGVNS.

V and J are TRBV7-7 and TRBJ2-7; 7 bases fit TRBD1. Germline V gives CDR1 SSHAT, CDR2 FNYEAQ (reference sequence). V was clipped by 1 base and J by 4 bases; unmatched bases: 7. The length of the CDR3 is 15 residues. CDR3 amino acids: CASSLGDSEIYEQYF. CDR3 sequence (DNA): TGTGCCAGCAGCTTAGGGGACAGCGAAATATACGAGCAGTACTTC.

This chain joins TRBV10-3 and TRBJ2-7; 8 bases match TRBD2. CDR1 is ENHRY and CDR2 is SYGVKD in the germline V gene. CDR3 size: 15 residues. V lost 10 bases to trimming and J lost 0 bases; unmatched junction nucleotides: 11. CDR3: CASVMGRGDSYEQYF. CDR3 bases: TGTGCCAGCGTTATGGGGCGGGGGGACTCCTACGAGCAGTACTTC.

This chain links TRBV19 with TRBJ1-1, with D hard to call. This CDR3 region has 13 residues. In germline, CDR1 is LNHDA, CDR2 SQIVND (reference sequence). V lost 6 bases to trimming and J lost 11 bases, with 19 bases between them. The CDR3 sequence: CASSTGNGLDAFF. CDR3 in DNA: TGTGCCAGTAGCACCGGGAATGGGTTGGATGCTTTCTTT.

This chain connects TRBV7-8 to TRBJ2-7; 9 bases agree with TRBD1. Germline loops: CDR1 SGHVS, CDR2 FQNEAQ. The CDR3 sequence is 14 residues long. J gave up 6 bases and V 6 bases, and 9 bases lay outside the gene matches. The CDR3: CASRAQGQGTEQYF. The CDR3 coding sequence is TGTGCCAGCAGGGCCCAGGGACAGGGAACCGAGCAGTACTTC.

The CDR3 sequence: CASSQGVALEAFF. CDR3 bases: TGTGCCAGCAGCCAGGGGGTAGCCCTTGAAGCTTTCTTT. J is TRBJ1-1 and V is TRBV2, with 7 bases matching TRBD1. Germline lookup yields CDR1 SNHLY and CDR2 FYNNEI. With V trimmed by 6 bases and J by 7 bases, 8 bases remained unmatched. The CDR3 covers 13 residues.

V and J are TRBV4-1 and TRBJ2-1; 8 nucleotides match TRBD2. The CDR3 runs to 15 residues. V lost 6 bases and J lost 4; bases outside the gene matches: 8. Germline lookup yields CDR1 MGHRA and CDR2 YSYEKL. As DNA, the CDR3 is TGCGCCAGCAGAGGTGCGGGGGGCCAATACAATGAGCAGTTCTTC. Protein product: CASRGAGGQYNEQFF.

V is TRBV2 and J is TRBJ1-2; D unclear. The germline gives CDR1 SNHLY, CDR2 FYNNEI. This CDR3 region has 15 residues. V dropped 2 bases and J dropped 1 base, with 11 bases sitting between them. CDR3 sequence (DNA): TGTGCCAGCAGTGAAACCGGCATATTTAACTATGGCTACACCTTC. It encodes CASSETGIFNYGYTF.

The chain links TRBV11-2 to TRBJ1-4, with a weak D call TRBD1 (5 bases). The germline V gene has CDR1 SGHAT and CDR2 FQNNGV. The V and J ends lost 7 bases and 7 bases respectively, with 16 bases between them. The CDR3 covers 14 residues. This chain's CDR3 is CASTLGGWGEKLFF. CDR3 sequence (DNA): TGTGCCAGCACCCTCGGGGGTTGGGGTGAAAAACTGTTTTTT.

This rearrangement joins TRBV7-2 to TRBJ1-3; no reliable D call. The ends were cut back, 2 bases at V and 0 bases at J, with 11 bases in the middle. The CDR3 is 16 amino acids. The germline V gene encodes CDR1 SGHTA and CDR2 FQGNSA. As DNA, the CDR3 is TGTGCCAGCAGCTTAAGCCATACCAGCTCTGGAAACACCATATATTTT. Amino acid sequence: CASSLSHTSSGNTIYF. The variable domain in full, with the rest retrieved from reference TRBV7-2 and TRBJ1-3, is GAGVSQSPSNKVTEKGKDVELRCDPISGHTALYWYRQSLGQGLEFLIYFQGNSAPDKSGLPSDRFSAERTGGSVSTLTIQRTQQEDSAVYLCASSLSHTSSGNTIYFGEGSWLTVV.

V and J are TRBV27 and TRBJ1-4; D gene unclear. The CDR3 runs to 13 residues. V was pared by 3 bases and J by 3 bases, with 5 bases between. Germline CDR1 MNHEY, CDR2 SMNVEV (reference sequence). CDR3 in DNA: TGTGCCAGCAGTTTCTACTCTAATGAAAAACTGTTTTTT. Translating it yields CASSFYSNEKLFF.

The genes are TRBV6-1 and TRBJ1-2; D call uncertain. Germline V gives CDR1 MNHNS, CDR2 SASEGT. Trimming took off 6 bases at V and 4 bases at J, with 12 bases between the two ends. This CDR3 contains 13 residues. CDR3 in amino acids: CASRIDNPYGYTF. The CDR3 DNA reads as TGTGCCAGCAGAATAGACAATCCCTATGGCTACACCTTC.

The chain couples TRBV5-1 to TRBJ2-5; D may be TRBD2 (5 bases). V dropped 0 bases and J dropped 7 bases, with 7 bases sitting between them. CDR1 is SGHRS, CDR2 YFSETQ, per germline. The CDR3 totals 12 residues. The CDR3, as DNA: TGCGCCAGCAGCTTGGATCGGGGGACCCAGTACTTC. Its protein product is CASSLDRGTQYF.

The rearrangement links TRBV5-6 to TRBJ1-1; D is unresolved. Germline-derived CDR1 and CDR2 are SGHDT and YYEEEE. This CDR3 has 13 amino acids. The germline V and J ends were trimmed by 0 bases and 3 bases, with 6 bases remaining between them. CDR3 in DNA: TGTGCCAGCAGCTTGGGTTGGGACACTGAAGCTTTCTTT. It specifies CASSLGWDTEAFF.

This chain links TRBV4-1 with TRBJ1-4; D unresolved. CDR1 is MGHRA and CDR2 is YSYEKL in the germline V gene. Trimming pared 0 bases from V and 7 bases from J, leaving 18 bases between. This CDR3 is 17 amino acids long. CDR3 coding DNA: TGCGCCAGCAGCCAAGAGGAACAGAACGCGTTGGGTGAAAAACTGTTTTTT. It is translated as CASSQEEQNALGEKLFF.

This clone was picked up one time. One end of the junction fails to match germline, which may point to a read error. CDR3 sequence: CASSEVEAGAWGYTF. In DNA form, the CDR3 reads TGTGCCAGCAGTGAAGTTGAGGCAGGAGCATGGGGCTACACCTTC. V usage is TRBV10-3 and J usage is TRBJ1-2; D gene unclear. There are 15 residues in the CDR3. Germline CDR1 and CDR2: ENHRY and SYGVKD.

The gene calls are TRBV6-1 and TRBJ1-5; possible D gene TRBD1, 6 bases. CDR1 MNHNS and CDR2 SASEGT come from the germline V gene. The CDR3 sequence is 15 residues long. The V and J ends lost 3 bases and 2 bases respectively, with 11 bases between them. The CDR3 nucleotides are TGTGCCAGCAGTGAGCAGGGGTTGGGCAATCAGCCCCAGCATTTT. Amino acids: CASSEQGLGNQPQHF.

The chain joins TRBV6-4 to TRBJ1-1, with D hard to call. CDR3 size: 14 residues. In germline, CDR1 is MRHNA, CDR2 SNTAGT. Trimming took 2 bases from V and 0 from J, leaving 7 bases between them. CDR3 nucleotides: TGTGCCAGCAGTGACACGGTGATGAACACTGAAGCTTTCTTT. This translates into CASSDTVMNTEAFF.

J is TRBJ2-3 and V is TRBV6-5; 7 nucleotides align to TRBD1. Germline CDR1 and CDR2: MNHEY and SVGAGI. J lost 0 bases, V lost 6 bases, and 6 bases had no gene match. CDR3 length equals 15 residues. The CDR3 DNA sequence: TGTGCCAGCAGACACGACAGGGAGAGCACAGATACGCAGTATTTT. Translated, it gives CASRHDRESTDTQYF.

This rearrangement joins TRBV30 to TRBJ1-2, with 9 positions matching TRBD1. Germline CDR1 is GTSNPN and CDR2 is SVGIG (reference sequence). V was pared by 1 base and J by 7 bases, with 4 bases of the junction left unmatched. CDR3 length equals 13 residues. CDR3 DNA: TGTGCCTGGAGTGACGGGACAGGGATTGGCTACACCTTC. This gives the protein CAWSDGTGIGYTF. The whole variable domain, filled in from reference TRBV30 and TRBJ1-2, reads SQTIHQWPATLVQPVGSPLSLECTVEGTSNPNLYWYRQAAGRGLQLLFYSVGIGQISSEVPQNLSASRPQDRQFILSSKKLLLSDSGFYLCAWSDGTGIGYTFGSGTRLTVV.